These T cell receptor beta chains were read from a single sample in a study of naive and memory T cell subsets. TCRdb independently ran MiXCR on the UMI-ligation and nested PCR reads; one entry per CDR3 protein. The sample records around 160,000 distinct CDR3 sequences, approximately 15% being singletons. The sample comprised naive CD4+ T cells from blood. The source of these receptors is a human donor in good health. Both conserved end residues are part of each CDR3. D genes are given only for firm matches. Rows give clone size only sometimes, using once, few, many, or a class for an expanded clone.

D gene,J gene,V gene,clone size,CDR3 length,CDR3 protein,CDR3 DNA
.,TRBJ2-1,TRBV7-2,.,12,CASSRYRNEQFF,TGTGCCAGCAGTCGGTATCGCAATGAGCAGTTCTTC
.,TRBJ2-1,TRBV27,few,15,CASHLEARRGMEQFF,TGTGCCAGCCACCTTGAAGCCCGAAGGGGGATGGAGCAGTTCTTC
.,TRBJ2-3,TRBV28,few,14,CASRESGSADTQYF,TGTGCCAGCCGCGAGTCCGGGTCGGCAGATACGCAGTATTTT
.,TRBJ1-4,TRBV27,.,16,CASSFYPDRFHEKLFF,TGTGCCAGCAGTTTCTATCCCGACAGGTTTCATGAAAAACTGTTTTTT
TRBD1,TRBJ2-7,TRBV4-1,few,15,CASSQAGAGGAEQYF,TGCGCCAGCAGCCAAGCGGGGGCAGGGGGCGCCGAGCAGTACTTC
.,TRBJ1-1,TRBV9,few,13,CASSLQGDAEAFF,TGTGCCAGCAGCCTACAGGGAGACGCTGAAGCTTTCTTT
TRBD1,TRBJ1-1,TRBV6-2/TRBV6-3,few,17,CASSSTQQGAPNTEAFF,TGTGCCAGCAGTTCGACCCAACAGGGGGCCCCGAACACTGAAGCTTTCTTT
.,TRBJ2-2,TRBV14,few,16,CASSPQRLEARGELFF,TGTGCCAGCAGCCCGCAACGACTAGAGGCGCGCGGGGAGCTGTTTTTT
TRBD1,TRBJ2-2,TRBV4-2,.,15,CASSQSTGGPGELFF,TGTGCCAGCAGCCAGAGCACAGGGGGTCCCGGGGAGCTGTTTTTT
.,TRBJ2-7,TRBV18,many,13,CASSTTASYEQYF,TGTGCCAGCTCAACGACAGCGTCCTACGAGCAGTACTTC
.,TRBJ1-2,TRBV12-5,.,15,CASGLTRTANYGYTF,TGTGCTAGTGGTTTGACTCGGACAGCCAACTATGGCTACACCTTC
.,TRBJ2-3,TRBV10-3,.,15,CAISEPPGGTDTQYF,TGTGCCATCAGTGAGCCCCCCGGGGGCACAGATACGCAGTATTTT
.,TRBJ1-1,TRBV25-1,.,16,CASSESGGGGHTEAFF,TGTGCCAGCAGTGAATCCGGGGGAGGTGGCCACACTGAAGCTTTCTTT
TRBD1,TRBJ2-7,TRBV29-1,few,15,CSVADRGKSSDEQYF,TGCAGCGTTGCGGACAGGGGGAAATCTAGCGACGAGCAGTACTTC
.,TRBJ1-4,TRBV20-1,.,14,CSARTSGLGEKLFF,TGCAGTGCTAGGACCTCAGGGCTTGGGGAAAAACTGTTTTTT
TRBD2,TRBJ2-1,TRBV20-1,.,14,CSATTSGRINEQFF,TGCAGTGCTACGACTAGCGGGAGAATTAATGAGCAGTTCTTC
TRBD1,TRBJ2-2,TRBV12-3/TRBV12-4,many,15,CASSLLQGDTGELFF,TGTGCCAGCAGTTTGTTACAGGGGGACACCGGGGAGCTGTTTTTT
.,TRBJ2-2,TRBV18,few,17,CASSPFGQPTNTGELFF,TGTGCCAGCTCACCATTCGGACAGCCGACGAACACCGGGGAGCTGTTTTTT
TRBD2,TRBJ2-2,TRBV6-5,.,18,CASSYSLRAGGGTGELFF,TGTGCCAGCAGTTACTCGTTAAGGGCGGGAGGCGGCACCGGGGAGCTGTTTTTT
.,TRBJ2-5,TRBV7-2,.,15,CASSFAGQGYETQYF,TGTGCCAGCAGCTTCGCGGGGCAGGGATACGAGACCCAGTACTTC
TRBD2,TRBJ2-3,TRBV5-1,.,15,CASSGGLAGTDTQYF,TGCGCCAGCAGCGGAGGACTAGCGGGGACAGATACGCAGTATTTT
.,TRBJ2-1,TRBV19,.,12,CASSIRGYEQFF,TGTGCCAGTAGTATACGGGGCTATGAGCAGTTCTTC
.,TRBJ2-7,TRBV5-1,few,14,CASSTGPEGYEQYF,TGCGCCAGCAGCACGGGACCGGAGGGCTACGAGCAGTACTTC
.,TRBJ1-5,TRBV21-1,.,13,CASETGDHQPQHF,TGTGCCAGCGAAACAGGGGACCATCAGCCCCAGCATTTT
TRBD2,TRBJ2-5,TRBV10-3,few,13,CAIRGLAGETQYF,TGTGCCATCAGGGGACTAGCCGGTGAGACCCAGTACTTC
TRBD2,TRBJ2-4,TRBV5-4,.,17,CASSPRGRAGAKNIQYF,TGTGCCAGCAGCCCCCGGGGGAGGGCCGGAGCCAAAAACATTCAGTACTTC
TRBD2,TRBJ2-1,TRBV20-1,.,16,CSARDPTSGGNNEQFF,TGCAGTGCTAGAGACCCGACTAGCGGAGGAAACAATGAGCAGTTCTTC
.,TRBJ2-1,TRBV2,few,12,CASKLGDGEQFF,TGTGCCAGCAAGCTGGGGGATGGTGAGCAGTTCTTC
TRBD2,TRBJ2-2,TRBV20-1,few,14,CSASSGLADGELFF,TGCAGTGCTAGCAGTGGACTAGCTGACGGGGAGCTGTTTTTT
.,TRBJ1-5,TRBV29-1,few,13,CSVETGGNQPQHF,TGCAGCGTTGAAACAGGCGGCAATCAGCCCCAGCATTTT
TRBD2,TRBJ2-5,TRBV5-1,few,16,CASSLGASGGQETQYF,TGCGCCAGCAGCTTGGGGGCTAGCGGGGGTCAAGAGACCCAGTACTTC
.,TRBJ2-1,TRBV2,few,13,CASSEMGVNEQFF,TGTGCCAGCAGTGAAATGGGGGTCAATGAGCAGTTCTTC
.,TRBJ2-1,TRBV20-1,.,12,CNASSRHNEQFF,TGCAATGCTAGTTCGAGGCACAATGAGCAGTTCTTC
TRBD1,TRBJ1-5,TRBV12-3/TRBV12-4,.,14,CASRDRGYNQPQHF,TGTGCCAGCAGGGACAGGGGGTACAATCAGCCCCAGCATTTT
TRBD2,TRBJ2-1,TRBV12-3/TRBV12-4,.,18,CASSLDATSGRNHNEQFF,TGTGCCAGCAGTTTAGATGCGACAAGCGGGAGGAACCACAATGAGCAGTTCTTC
.,TRBJ1-6,TRBV10-3,once,14,CAISADGRQSPLHF,TGTGCCATCAGCGCGGACGGCAGGCAATCACCCCTCCACTTT
.,TRBJ1-4,TRBV20-1,.,15,CSARTGGLPGEKLFF,TGCAGTGCTAGGACGGGGGGACTACCGGGAGAAAAACTGTTTTTT
TRBD1,TRBJ2-7,TRBV5-1,few,15,CASSLQQGASYEQYF,TGCGCCAGCAGCTTACAACAGGGGGCCTCCTACGAGCAGTACTTC
.,TRBJ1-3,TRBV6-6,.,14,CASRKSSSGNTIYF,TGTGCCAGCAGGAAGTCTTCTTCTGGAAACACCATATATTTT
TRBD2,TRBJ2-7,TRBV18,few,14,CASSGTRVVYEQYF,TGTGCCAGCTCAGGGACTAGAGTGGTCTACGAGCAGTACTTC
.,TRBJ2-7,TRBV5-1,.,12,CASSLTNYEQYF,TGCGCCAGCAGCTTGACAAACTACGAGCAGTACTTC
.,TRBJ2-1,TRBV24-1,.,11,CATGTGDEQFF,TGTGCCACCGGGACCGGGGATGAGCAGTTCTTC
.,TRBJ2-1,TRBV24-1,.,16,CATSAPPDRTVGEQFF,TGTGCCACCAGTGCCCCCCCCGACAGGACGGTCGGTGAGCAGTTCTTC